This TCR beta chain appears in the sequencing data of a study of cytomegalovirus exposure and HLA in healthy donors. The PCR had 60 Vbeta and 13 Jbeta primers. Only in-frame clones appear in the TCRdb table, and some are missing; sequencing was by immunoSEQ multiplex PCR. The repertoire holds about 140,000 clones, with roughly 78% as singletons. V dropped 1 base and J dropped 0 bases, with 21 bases sitting between them. Germline V gene data show CDR1 as LNHNV and CDR2 as YYDKDF (reference sequence). The CDR3 consists of 19 residues. This chain joins TRBV15 and TRBJ1-2; the D gene is possibly TRBD1 (5 bases). This sequence originates from a female donor in good health and CMV-seronegative. Sequencing used PBMCs. CDR3 sequence: CATSRGQFNPTISNYGYTF. The CDR3 nucleotides read TGTGCCACCAGCAGAGGACAGTTCAACCCGACAATATCTAACTATGGCTACACCTTC.